This T cell receptor beta chain was recovered during a study of pediatric ulcerative colitis. In the study overall: Six or seven patients showed pancolitis and two showed left-sided colitis. Study-level points and caveats: Compared with controls, ulcerative colitis showed greater blood-rectum clone sharing. In rectum, acute severe colitis had expanded clones and less diversity.

Libraries were prepared by immunoSEQ multiplex PCR; TCRdb keeps only in-frame clonotypes and omits some of them. In the table there are roughly 38,000 clones, around four fifths of which are singletons. Concerning this clone itself: Its antigen is still unknown.

This receptor was obtained from a girl aged 10 to 17 with moderate ulcerative colitis. Sequenced input: blood.

CDR3 nucleotides: TGCAGCGTTAGCCGCGGGTTAAGGACCGGGGAGCTGTTTTTT. Its translation: CSVSRGLRTGELFF. The chain is built from TRBV29-1 and TRBJ2-2, with D possibly TRBD2 on 5 matching bases. This CDR3 spans 14 amino acids. V gave up 5 bases and J gave up 5 bases, with 15 bases separating them. Germline V gives CDR1 SQVTM, CDR2 ANQGSEA.